Listed here are 25 T cell receptor beta chains from one sample, sequenced in a study of blood T cell repertoires in COVID-19. Libraries were prepared by immunoSEQ multiplex PCR; TCRdb keeps only in-frame clonotypes and omits some of them. The profile shows about 160,000 clones, about 80% of them singletons. The source material was peripheral blood. The receptors were sampled from a woman of 80 years or more with acute or convalescent COVID-19.

This clone was found once. V and J are TRBV3-1 (or the pseudogene TRBV3-2) and TRBJ2-3; TRBD2 agrees at 9 bases. CDR1 is LGHDT and CDR2 is YNNKEL in the germline V gene (reference sequence). The junction had 5 bases not matched to a gene; V was cut back by 0 bases and J by 4 bases. The CDR3 length is 16 residues. CDR3 region: CASSQDSSGRPDTQYF. In nucleotides, the CDR3 is TGTGCCAGCAGCCAAGATTCGAGCGGGAGGCCAGATACGCAGTATTTT.

The rearrangement links TRBV19 to TRBJ2-7; possibly TRBD1 for D (5 bases). With 5 bases removed from V and 4 bases from J, the gap between germline ends came to 15 bases. CDR3 length equals 14 residues. The germline gives CDR1 LNHDA, CDR2 SQIVND (reference sequence). Written as DNA, the CDR3 is TGTGCCAGTAGTGACAGAGGTGGTCCTTACGAGCAGTACTTC. It specifies CASSDRGGPYEQYF.

The rearrangement joins TRBV5-5 to TRBJ2-3; TRBD2 is a possible D gene (5 bases). Between the trimmed V and J ends, which lost 0 bases and 5 bases, there was a span of 16 bases. This CDR3 has 16 amino acids. The germline gives CDR1 SGHKS, CDR2 YYEKEE (reference sequence). The CDR3 DNA sequence: TGTGCCAGCAGCTTGGGCCGGGGTGGAGGCGGAGATACGCAGTATTTT. This gives the protein CASSLGRGGGGDTQYF. Full variable domain (rest looked up from reference TRBV5-5 and TRBJ2-3): DAGVTQSPTHLIKTRGQQVTLRCSPISGHKSVSWYQQVLGQGPQFIFQYYEKEERGRGNFPDRFSARQFPNYSSELNVNALLLGDSALYLCASSLGRGGGGDTQYFGPGTRLTVL.

V usage is TRBV18 and J usage is TRBJ2-7; TRBD1 matches at 7 bases. The germline gives CDR1 KGHSH, CDR2 LQKENI. CDR3 length: 13 amino acids. V lost 2 bases and J lost 2; bases outside the gene matches: 0. DNA for the CDR3: TGTGCCAGCTCACCAACAGGGGCCTACGAGCAGTACTTC. Its translation is CASSPTGAYEQYF.

The V call is TRBV6-6, the J call TRBJ1-2; D gene unclear. Between the trimmed V and J ends, which lost 5 bases and 2 bases, there was a span of 9 bases. CDR1 and CDR2 from the germline V gene are MNHNY and SVGAGI (reference sequence). This CDR3 comprises 13 residues. DNA of the CDR3: TGTGCCAGCAGTCCGGGGAGGAACTATGGCTACACCTTC. Amino acid sequence: CASSPGRNYGYTF.

V gene TRBV6-1 combines with J gene TRBJ1-3; D perhaps matches TRBD1 (6 bases). The CDR3 extends over 21 amino acids. CDR1 MNHNS and CDR2 SASEGT come from the germline V gene. The ends were cut back, 1 base at V and 1 base at J, with 26 bases in the middle. Here the CDR3 reads CASSEVHRGLITDGSGNTIYF. The CDR3 DNA is TGTGCCAGCAGTGAAGTTCATAGGGGGTTAATTACAGACGGGTCTGGAAACACCATATATTTT.

The rearrangement joins TRBV11-2 to TRBJ1-2; 7 positions agree with TRBD1. The CDR3 runs 14 residues. The germline V gene has CDR1 SGHAT and CDR2 FQNNGV. V lost 5 bases to trimming and J lost 5 bases; unmatched junction nucleotides: 8. CDR3 DNA sequence: TGTGCCAGCAGCCTAGGACAGGAGTTATATGGCTACACCTTC. Amino acids: CASSLGQELYGYTF.

The chain uses TRBV6-5 and TRBJ2-7; D might be TRBD2 (6 bases). V lost 4 bases and J lost 3, with 13 bases in between. This CDR3 comprises 14 residues. CDR1 is MNHEY and CDR2 is SVGAGI in the germline V gene. The CDR3 sequence: CASSLHRDFYEQYF. In DNA, the CDR3 is TGTGCCAGCAGTTTGCACCGGGACTTCTACGAGCAGTACTTC.

The V call is TRBV19, the J call TRBJ1-4; no firm D call. There are 14 residues in the CDR3. Germline values: CDR1 LNHDA, CDR2 SQIVND (reference sequence). The ends were cut back, 8 bases at V and 7 bases at J, with 17 bases in the middle. The CDR3 region has the DNA TGTGCCAGTGGATCAGGATCCGGGAGTGAAAAACTGTTTTTT. It encodes CASGSGSGSEKLFF.

The CDR3 sequence is CASSLRGTEAFF. For the CDR3, the DNA is TGTGCCAGTAGCCTACGGGGGACTGAAGCTTTCTTT. The genes are TRBV19 and TRBJ1-1; the D gene is possibly TRBD1 (5 bases). CDR1 and CDR2 (germline): LNHDA, SQIVND (reference sequence). This CDR3 has 12 residues. The germline V and J ends were trimmed by 6 bases and 5 bases, with 10 bases remaining between them.

Remarks on this clone: Other DNA sequences in this sample translate to the same CDR3. V usage is TRBV18 and J usage is TRBJ1-1; the D is unclear. Germline lookup yields CDR1 KGHSH and CDR2 LQKENI. The CDR3 is made up of 13 amino acids. The V end lost 2 bases, the J end lost 1 base, and 5 bases lay between the germline ends. The DNA for the CDR3 is TGTGCCAGCTCACCAGCGGAGAACACTGAAGCTTTCTTT. Its translation is CASSPAENTEAFF.

The chain uses TRBV7-2 and TRBJ1-1, with D possibly matching TRBD1 (6 bases). The CDR3 is 16 residues long. Germline V gives CDR1 SGHTA, CDR2 FQGNSA. V was trimmed by 0 bases and J by 1 base, leaving 12 bases between them. DNA for the CDR3: TGTGCCAGCAGCTTAGCGAGGGGGAGTACGAACACTGAAGCTTTCTTT. This gives the protein CASSLARGSTNTEAFF.

The gene calls are TRBV5-1 and TRBJ2-2; 10 bases line up with TRBD2. The CDR3 is 16 residues long. CDR1 is SGHRS and CDR2 is YFSETQ in the germline V gene. Losses at the gene ends were 4 bases for V and 7 bases for J; bases not matched to a gene: 10. This CDR3 is CASSTRTSGNVGELFF. For the CDR3, the DNA is TGCGCCAGCAGCACCCGAACTAGCGGGAATGTCGGGGAGCTGTTTTTT.

The chain recombines TRBV7-2 with TRBJ1-1; D unclear. Germline CDR1 reads SGHTA; CDR2 reads FQGNSA. This CDR3 contains 16 residues. Trimming stripped 5 bases from V and 1 base from J, with 17 bases between. The CDR3 here is CASSTSGSLANTEAFF. The CDR3 region has the DNA TGTGCCAGCAGCACATCCGGGTCGCTAGCGAACACTGAAGCTTTCTTT.

The chain is built from TRBV6-6 and TRBJ1-1; TRBD1 agrees at 11 bases. With 4 bases clipped from V and 5 bases from J, the junction kept 9 bases outside the gene matches. CDR1 is MNHNY, CDR2 SVGAGI, per germline (reference sequence). There are 16 residues in the CDR3. CDR3: CASSSHPGQGDTEAFF. CDR3 in DNA: TGTGCCAGCAGTTCCCATCCGGGACAGGGGGATACTGAAGCTTTCTTT.

The rearrangement links TRBV18 to TRBJ2-1; 7 nucleotides match TRBD2. V lost 0 bases and J lost 7; bases outside the gene matches: 6. CDR3 length: 15 residues. Germline CDR1 reads KGHSH; CDR2 reads LQKENI. The DNA for the CDR3 is TGTGCCAGCTCACCACCGGGGACTAAATCTAATGAGCAGTTCTTC. Its protein product is CASSPPGTKSNEQFF.

This chain connects TRBV7-2 to TRBJ2-7; D perhaps matches TRBD2 (6 bases). The CDR3 is made up of 15 amino acids. Looked up from germline, CDR1 is SGHTA and CDR2 is FQGNSA. Trimming shortened V by 1 base and J by 0 bases, and 10 bases separated the two germline ends. The CDR3 coding sequence is TGTGCCAGCAGCTTAGATGGGAGGACCTCCTACGAGCAGTACTTC. Its translation is CASSLDGRTSYEQYF.

This clone was observed a few times. This chain uses TRBV6-1 with TRBJ2-7; a possible D gene is TRBD2 (5 bases). Germline assignment: CDR1 MNHNS and CDR2 SASEGT. The V end lost 3 bases, the J end lost 3 bases, and 9 bases lay between the germline ends. The CDR3 sequence is 13 residues long. The CDR3 loop reads CASSDPGNYEQYF. In DNA, the CDR3 is TGTGCCAGCAGTGACCCCGGGAACTACGAGCAGTACTTC.

V is TRBV7-9 and J is TRBJ2-2; D is possibly TRBD1 (6 bases). Per the germline V gene, CDR1 is SEHNR and CDR2 is FQNEAQ (reference sequence). Trimming left V 5 bases short and J 4 bases short, with 11 bases between. This CDR3 contains 14 residues. The CDR3 DNA reads as TGTGCCAGCAGCCGAACAGGGAGCACCGGGGAGCTGTTTTTT. Its translation: CASSRTGSTGELFF.

V is TRBV7-2 and J is TRBJ1-1; TRBD1 agrees at 8 bases. The ends lost 3 bases at V and 4 bases at J; junction bases unmatched: 7. CDR1 and CDR2 (germline): SGHTA, FQGNSA. The CDR3 is 15 residues long. As DNA, the CDR3 is TGTGCCAGCAGCTTTAGACAGGGGCACGGCACTGAAGCTTTCTTT. Its translation: CASSFRQGHGTEAFF.

Only a few counts were recorded for this clone. The J gene is TRBJ2-2, the V gene TRBV11-2, with D tentatively TRBD2 (6 bases). The CDR3 totals 16 residues. V was pared by 0 bases and J by 0 bases, with 8 bases between. Germline CDR1 is SGHAT and CDR2 is FQNNGV. The DNA for the CDR3 is TGTGCCAGCAGCTTAGAAACGGGAGCGAACACCGGGGAGCTGTTTTTT. It specifies CASSLETGANTGELFF.

This clone occurred once. The chain is built from TRBV5-1 and TRBJ2-4; 12 positions agree with TRBD2. This CDR3 region has 19 residues. The ends lost 1 base at V and 0 bases at J; junction bases unmatched: 8. Per germline, CDR1 SGHRS and CDR2 YFSETQ. CDR3 in amino acids: CASSLTPSGRGLAKNIQYF. CDR3 coding DNA: TGCGCCAGCAGCTTGACCCCTAGCGGGAGGGGGCTAGCCAAAAACATTCAGTACTTC.

The count of this clone is one. The chain recombines TRBV10-3 with TRBJ1-1; possible D gene TRBD1, 6 bases. V was cut by 5 bases and J by 10 bases, with 20 bases left in between. CDR3 length equals 14 residues. Germline CDR1 and CDR2: ENHRY and SYGVKD. Written as DNA, the CDR3 is TGTGCCATCAGTCGGACAGCCGATCCCCGTGGAGCTTTCTTT. Protein sequence: CAISRTADPRGAFF.

The V gene is TRBV4-1, the J gene TRBJ1-2, with TRBD1 matching over 7 bases. There are 14 residues in the CDR3. V was clipped by 4 bases and J by 5 bases; unmatched bases: 7. Per the germline V gene, CDR1 is MGHRA and CDR2 is YSYEKL. For the CDR3, the DNA is TGCGCCAGCAGCCCTAGACAGGGCCCTTATGGCTACACCTTC. Residues: CASSPRQGPYGYTF.

This chain uses TRBV6-5 with TRBJ2-7; TRBD2 might be the D (6 bases). The germline V and J ends were trimmed by 5 bases and 2 bases, with 13 bases remaining between them. The CDR3 has 14 residues. CDR1 and CDR2 from the germline V gene are MNHEY and SVGAGI. DNA for the CDR3: TGTGCCAGCAGTCCCTTCGGAGGGCCCTACGAGCAGTACTTC. Amino acid sequence: CASSPFGGPYEQYF.